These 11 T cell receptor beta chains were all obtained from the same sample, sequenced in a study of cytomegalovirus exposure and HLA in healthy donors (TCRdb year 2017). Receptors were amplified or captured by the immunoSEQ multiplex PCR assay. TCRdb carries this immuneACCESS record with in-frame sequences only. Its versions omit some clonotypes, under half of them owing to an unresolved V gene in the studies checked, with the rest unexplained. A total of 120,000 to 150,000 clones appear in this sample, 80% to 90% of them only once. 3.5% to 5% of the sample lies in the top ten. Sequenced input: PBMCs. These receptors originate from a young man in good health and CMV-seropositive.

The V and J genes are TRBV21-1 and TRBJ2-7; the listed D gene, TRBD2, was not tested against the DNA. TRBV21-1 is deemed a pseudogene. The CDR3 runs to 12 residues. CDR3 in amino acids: CASSTVPYEQYF. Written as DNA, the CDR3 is TGTGCCAGCAGCACGGTTCCTTACGAGCAGTACTTC.

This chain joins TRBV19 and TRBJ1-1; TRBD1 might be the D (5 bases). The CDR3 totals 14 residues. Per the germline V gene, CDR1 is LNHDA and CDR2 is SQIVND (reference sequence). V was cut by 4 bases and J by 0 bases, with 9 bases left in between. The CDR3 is CASSKGRVNTEAFF. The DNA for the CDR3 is TGTGCCAGTAGTAAGGGCAGGGTGAACACTGAAGCTTTCTTT.

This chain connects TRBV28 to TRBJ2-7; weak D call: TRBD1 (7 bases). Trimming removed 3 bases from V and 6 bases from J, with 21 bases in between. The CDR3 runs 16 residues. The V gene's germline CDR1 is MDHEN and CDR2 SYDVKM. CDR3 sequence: CASSFAGQILSTEQYF. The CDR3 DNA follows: TGTGCCAGCAGTTTCGCGGGACAGATCTTATCGACCGAGCAGTACTTC.

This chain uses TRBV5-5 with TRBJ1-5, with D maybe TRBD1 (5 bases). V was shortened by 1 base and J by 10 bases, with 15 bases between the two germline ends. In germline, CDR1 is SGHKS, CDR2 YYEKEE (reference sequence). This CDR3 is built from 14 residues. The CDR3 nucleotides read TGTGCCAGCAGCTTGCGTCAGGGTATCAGCCCCCAGCATTTT. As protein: CASSLRQGISPQHF.

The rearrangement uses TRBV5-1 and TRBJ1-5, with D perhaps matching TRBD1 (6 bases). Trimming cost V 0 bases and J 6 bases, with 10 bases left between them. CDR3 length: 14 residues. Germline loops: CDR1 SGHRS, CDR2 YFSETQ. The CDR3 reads CASSLGGRSQPQHF. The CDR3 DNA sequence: TGCGCCAGCAGCTTGGGGGGGCGCAGTCAGCCCCAGCATTTT.

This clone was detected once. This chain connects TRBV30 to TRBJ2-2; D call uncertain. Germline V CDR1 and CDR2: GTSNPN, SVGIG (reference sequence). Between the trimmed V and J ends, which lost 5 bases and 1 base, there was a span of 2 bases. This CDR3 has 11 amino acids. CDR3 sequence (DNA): TGTGCCTGGCGGAACACCGGGGAGCTGTTTTTT. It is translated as CAWRNTGELFF. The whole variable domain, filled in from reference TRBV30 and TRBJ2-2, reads SQTIHQWPATLVQPVGSPLSLECTVEGTSNPNLYWYRQAAGRGLQLLFYSVGIGQISSEVPQNLSASRPQDRQFILSSKKLLLSDSGFYLCAWRNTGELFFGEGSRLTVL.

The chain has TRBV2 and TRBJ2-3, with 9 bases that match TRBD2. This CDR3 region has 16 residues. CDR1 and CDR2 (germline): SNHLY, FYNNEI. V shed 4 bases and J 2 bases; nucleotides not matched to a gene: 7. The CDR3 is CASSVMASGNTDTQYF. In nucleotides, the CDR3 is TGTGCCAGCAGTGTGATGGCTAGCGGGAACACAGATACGCAGTATTTT.

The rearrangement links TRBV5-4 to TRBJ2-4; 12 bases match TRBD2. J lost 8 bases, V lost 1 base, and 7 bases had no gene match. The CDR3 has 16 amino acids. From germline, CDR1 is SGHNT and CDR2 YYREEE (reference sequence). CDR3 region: CASSLRTLAGGDIQYF. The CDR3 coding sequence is TGTGCCAGCAGCTTGAGAACCCTAGCGGGGGGGGACATTCAGTACTTC.

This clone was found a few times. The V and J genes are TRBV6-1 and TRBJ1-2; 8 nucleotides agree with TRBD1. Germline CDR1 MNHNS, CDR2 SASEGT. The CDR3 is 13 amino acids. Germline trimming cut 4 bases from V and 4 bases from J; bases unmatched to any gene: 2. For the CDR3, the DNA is TGTGCCAGCAGTGGCGACAGGGGCTATGGCTACACCTTC. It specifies CASSGDRGYGYTF.

The DNA of the CDR3 is TGTGCCTGGGCAGCGGGAGGGTACGAGCAGTTCTTC. The encoded protein is CAWAAGGYEQFF. The V call is TRBV30, the J call TRBJ2-1; 10 bases are a match to TRBD2. Germline V lookup: CDR1 GTSNPN, CDR2 SVGIG (reference sequence). The CDR3 covers 12 residues. Trimming removed 5 bases from V and 10 bases from J; junction bases left unmatched: 5. Complete variable domain (other parts from reference TRBV30 and TRBJ2-1): SQTIHQWPATLVQPVGSPLSLECTVEGTSNPNLYWYRQAAGRGLQLLFYSVGIGQISSEVPQNLSASRPQDRQFILSSKKLLLSDSGFYLCAWAAGGYEQFFGPGTRLTVL.

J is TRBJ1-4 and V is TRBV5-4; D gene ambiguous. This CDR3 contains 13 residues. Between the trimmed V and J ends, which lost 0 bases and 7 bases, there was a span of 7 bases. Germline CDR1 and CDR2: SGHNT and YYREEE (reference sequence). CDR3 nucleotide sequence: TGTGCCAGCAGCTTGGAAGCGGGTGAAAAACTGTTTTTT. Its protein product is CASSLEAGEKLFF.